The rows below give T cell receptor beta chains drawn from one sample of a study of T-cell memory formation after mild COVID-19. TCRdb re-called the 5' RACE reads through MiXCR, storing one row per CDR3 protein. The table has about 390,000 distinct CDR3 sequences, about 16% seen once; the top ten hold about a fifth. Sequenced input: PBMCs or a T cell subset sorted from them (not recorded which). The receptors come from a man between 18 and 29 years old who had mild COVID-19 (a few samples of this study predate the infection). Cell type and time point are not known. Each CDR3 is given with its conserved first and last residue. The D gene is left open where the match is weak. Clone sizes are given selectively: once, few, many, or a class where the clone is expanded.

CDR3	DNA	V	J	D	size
CASSQAGGPQETQYF	TGCGCCAGCAGCCAAGCGGGGGGGCCTCAAGAGACCCAGTACTTC	TRBV4-1	TRBJ2-5	TRBD2	-
CASTDVGIPGELFF	TGTGCCAGCACCGATGTCGGGATCCCCGGGGAGCTGTTTTTT	TRBV27	TRBJ2-2	-	-
CASSPMGGRADTQYF	TGTGCCAGCTCACCCATGGGGGGCCGCGCAGATACGCAGTATTTT	TRBV18	TRBJ2-3	-	many
CASSVWGEETQYF	TGTGCCAGCAGCGTTTGGGGGGAAGAGACCCAGTACTTC	TRBV9	TRBJ2-5	-	few
CASSINGGAQHF	TGTGCCAGCAGCATAAACGGGGGGGCCCAGCATTTT	TRBV11-2	TRBJ1-5	-	-
CASRAGELAKNIQYF	TGTGCCAGCCGGGCCGGGGAGCTAGCCAAAAACATTCAGTACTTC	TRBV27	TRBJ2-4	-	few
CASSTSDGTEAFF	TGTGCCAGCAGCACTTCGGACGGAACTGAAGCTTTCTTT	TRBV6-6	TRBJ1-1	-	-
CSARSPGQGALDTQYF	TGCAGTGCTAGATCCCCGGGACAGGGGGCTTTAGATACGCAGTATTTT	TRBV20-1	TRBJ2-3	TRBD1	few
CASSKPPGLAGRDEQFF	TGTGCCAGCAGCAAACCCCCGGGACTAGCGGGGAGGGATGAGCAGTTCTTC	TRBV7-2	TRBJ2-1	TRBD2	-
CASSLMRGPSTDTQYF	TGTGCCAGCAGTTTAATGAGGGGGCCTAGCACAGATACGCAGTATTTT	TRBV28	TRBJ2-3	TRBD1	many
CASSLFRDTTDTQYF	TGTGCCAGCAGCCTGTTCCGGGACACCACAGATACGCAGTATTTT	TRBV7-9	TRBJ2-3	-	few
CASSPESASGNTIYF	TGTGCCAGCAGCCCCGAATCGGCCTCTGGAAACACCATATATTTT	TRBV4-2	TRBJ1-3	-	many
CASSPRSLYYGYTF	TGTGCCAGCAGTCCCCGCAGCCTTTATTATGGCTACACCTTC	TRBV12-3/TRBV12-4	TRBJ1-2	-	few
CSARHRGTDTQYF	TGCAGTGCTAGGCACAGGGGGACAGATACGCAGTATTTT	TRBV20-1	TRBJ2-3	TRBD1	few
CASSRGELLNEQFF	TGTGCCAGCAGCCGAGGGGAGCTCTTGAATGAGCAGTTCTTC	TRBV7-2	TRBJ2-1	-	-
CASSQPGQGGTEAFF	TGTGCCAGCAGCCAGCCCGGACAGGGTGGGACTGAAGCTTTCTTT	TRBV4-2	TRBJ1-1	TRBD1	few
CASKGGGTGELFF	TGTGCCAGCAAGGGGGGAGGCACCGGGGAGCTGTTTTTT	TRBV5-4	TRBJ2-2	-	-
CAWSVRQGSYEQYF	TGTGCCTGGAGTGTACGGCAGGGATCCTACGAGCAGTACTTC	TRBV30	TRBJ2-7	-	-
CAISLDSYGYTF	TGTGCCATCAGTTTGGACAGCTATGGCTACACCTTC	TRBV10-3	TRBJ1-2	-	-
CASGRGAEAFF	TGTGCCAGCGGCCGGGGGGCTGAAGCTTTCTTT	TRBV11-3	TRBJ1-1	-	-
CASSPEAYGYTF	TGTGCCAGTAGTCCAGAGGCCTATGGCTACACCTTC	TRBV19	TRBJ1-2	-	many
CASTRGGQGTNTGELFF	TGTGCCAGCACCCGAGGGGGTCAGGGGACGAACACCGGGGAGCTGTTTTTT	TRBV6-1	TRBJ2-2	-	-
CSATSGGASDTQYF	TGCAGTGCTACTAGCGGGGGGGCGTCAGATACGCAGTATTTT	TRBV20-1	TRBJ2-3	TRBD2	many
CASADRGNQPQHF	TGCGCCAGCGCGGACAGGGGTAATCAGCCCCAGCATTTT	TRBV4-1	TRBJ1-5	TRBD1	many